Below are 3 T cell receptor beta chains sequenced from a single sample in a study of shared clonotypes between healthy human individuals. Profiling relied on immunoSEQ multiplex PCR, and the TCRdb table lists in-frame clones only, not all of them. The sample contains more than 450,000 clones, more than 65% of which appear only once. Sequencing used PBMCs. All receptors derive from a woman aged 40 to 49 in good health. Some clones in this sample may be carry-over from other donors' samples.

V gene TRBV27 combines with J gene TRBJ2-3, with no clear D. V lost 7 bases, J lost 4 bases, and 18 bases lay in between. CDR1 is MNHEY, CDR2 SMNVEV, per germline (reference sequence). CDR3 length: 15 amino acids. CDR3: CASNPQRTGADTQYF. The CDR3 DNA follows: TGTGCCAGCAACCCACAAAGAACGGGCGCAGATACGCAGTATTTT.

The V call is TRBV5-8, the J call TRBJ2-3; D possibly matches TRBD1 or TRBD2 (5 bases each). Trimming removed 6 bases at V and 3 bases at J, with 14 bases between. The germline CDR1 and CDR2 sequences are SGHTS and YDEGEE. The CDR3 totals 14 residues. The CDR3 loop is CASTPSGLTDTQYF. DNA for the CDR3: TGTGCCAGCACCCCCTCGGGGCTTACAGATACGCAGTATTTT. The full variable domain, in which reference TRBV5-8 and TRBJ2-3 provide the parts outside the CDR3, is EAGVTQSPTHLIKTRGQQATLRCSPISGHTSVYWYQQALGLGLQFLLWYDEGEERNRGNFPPRFSGRQFPNYSSELNVNALELEDSALYLCASTPSGLTDTQYFGPGTRLTVL.

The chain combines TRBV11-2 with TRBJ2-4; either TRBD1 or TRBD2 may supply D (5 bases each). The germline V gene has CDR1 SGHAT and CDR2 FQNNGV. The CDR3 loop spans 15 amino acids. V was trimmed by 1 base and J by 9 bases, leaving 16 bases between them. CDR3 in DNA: TGTGCCAGCAGCTTAGTTTGGGAGTCTGGGGGCATTCAGTACTTC. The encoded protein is CASSLVWESGGIQYF.